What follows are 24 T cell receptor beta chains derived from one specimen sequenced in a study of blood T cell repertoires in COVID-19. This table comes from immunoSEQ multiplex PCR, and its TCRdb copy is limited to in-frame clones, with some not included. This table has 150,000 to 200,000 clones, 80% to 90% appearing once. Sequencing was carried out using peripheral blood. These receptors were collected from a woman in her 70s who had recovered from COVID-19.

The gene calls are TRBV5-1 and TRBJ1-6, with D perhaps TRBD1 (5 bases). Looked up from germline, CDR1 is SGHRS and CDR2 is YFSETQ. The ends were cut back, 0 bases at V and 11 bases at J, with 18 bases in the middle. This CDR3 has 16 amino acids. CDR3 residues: CASSLEVSRGGTPLHF. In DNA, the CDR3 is TGCGCCAGCAGCTTGGAGGTCTCGCGCGGGGGGACACCCCTCCACTTT. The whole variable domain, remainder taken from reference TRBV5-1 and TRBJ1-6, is KAGVTQTPRYLIKTRGQQVTLSCSPISGHRSVSWYQQTPGQGLQFLFEYFSETQRNKGNFPGRFSGRQFSNSRSEMNVSTLELGDSALYLCASSLEVSRGGTPLHFGNGTRLTVT.

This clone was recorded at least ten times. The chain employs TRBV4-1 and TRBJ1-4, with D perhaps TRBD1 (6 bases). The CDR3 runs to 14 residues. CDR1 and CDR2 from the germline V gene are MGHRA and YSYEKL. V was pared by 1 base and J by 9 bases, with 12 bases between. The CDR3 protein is CASSQARDTQKLFF. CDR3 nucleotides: TGCGCCAGCAGCCAAGCCCGGGACACCCAAAAACTGTTTTTT.

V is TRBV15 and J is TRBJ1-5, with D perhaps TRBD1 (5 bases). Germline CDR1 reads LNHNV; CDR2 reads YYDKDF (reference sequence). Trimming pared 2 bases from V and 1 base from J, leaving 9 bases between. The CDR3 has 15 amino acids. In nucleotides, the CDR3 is TGTGCCACCAGCAGAAGGGGAGGGAGCAATCAGCCCCAGCATTTT. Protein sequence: CATSRRGGSNQPQHF. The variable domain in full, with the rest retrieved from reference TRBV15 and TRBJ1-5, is DAMVIQNPRYQVTQFGKPVTLSCSQTLNHNVMYWYQQKSSQAPKLLFHYYDKDFNNEADTPDNFQSRRPNTSFCFLDIRSPGLGDTAMYLCATSRRGGSNQPQHFGDGTRLSIL.

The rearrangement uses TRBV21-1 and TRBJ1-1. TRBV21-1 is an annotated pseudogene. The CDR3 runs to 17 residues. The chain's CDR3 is CASSEGTEHLENTEAFF. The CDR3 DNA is TGTGCCAGCAGCGAAGGGACTGAACACCTCGAGAACACTGAAGCTTTCTTT.

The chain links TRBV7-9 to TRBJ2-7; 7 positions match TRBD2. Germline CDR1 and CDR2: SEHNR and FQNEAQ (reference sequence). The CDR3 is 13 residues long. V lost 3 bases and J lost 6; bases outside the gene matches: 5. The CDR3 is CASSFDGTTEQYF. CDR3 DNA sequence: TGTGCCAGCAGCTTTGACGGGACTACCGAGCAGTACTTC.

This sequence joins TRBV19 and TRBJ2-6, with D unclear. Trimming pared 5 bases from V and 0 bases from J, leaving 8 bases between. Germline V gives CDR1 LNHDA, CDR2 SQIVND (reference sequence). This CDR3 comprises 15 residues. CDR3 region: CASSLRRSGANVLTF. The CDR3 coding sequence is TGTGCCAGTAGTCTCCGTCGCTCTGGGGCCAACGTCCTGACTTTC.

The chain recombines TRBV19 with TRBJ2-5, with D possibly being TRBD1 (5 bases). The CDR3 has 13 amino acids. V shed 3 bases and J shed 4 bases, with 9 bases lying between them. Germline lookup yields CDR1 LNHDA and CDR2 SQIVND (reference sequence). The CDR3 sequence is CASSMGLAETQYF. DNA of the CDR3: TGTGCCAGTAGTATGGGGCTGGCAGAGACCCAGTACTTC.

DNA of the CDR3: TGTGCCAGCAGCTTCCGGGAGGGTGAGCAGTTCTTC. As protein: CASSFREGEQFF. The chain has TRBV7-3 and TRBJ2-1; 8 bases align to TRBD2. V shed 3 bases and J 9 bases; nucleotides not matched to a gene: 1. This CDR3 has 12 residues. Looked up from germline, CDR1 is SGHTA and CDR2 is FQGTGA.

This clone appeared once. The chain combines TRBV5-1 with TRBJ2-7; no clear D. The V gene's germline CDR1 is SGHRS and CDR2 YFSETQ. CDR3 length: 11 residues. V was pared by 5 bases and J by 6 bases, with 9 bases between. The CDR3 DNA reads TGCGCCAGCAGGTCGGCAGGCGAGCAGTACTTC. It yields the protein CASRSAGEQYF.

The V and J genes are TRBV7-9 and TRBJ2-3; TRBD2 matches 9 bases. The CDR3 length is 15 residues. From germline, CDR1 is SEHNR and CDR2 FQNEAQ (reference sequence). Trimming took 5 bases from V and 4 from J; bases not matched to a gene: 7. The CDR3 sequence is CASSPGTSSADTQYF. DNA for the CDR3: TGTGCCAGCAGCCCCGGGACTAGCAGTGCAGATACGCAGTATTTT.

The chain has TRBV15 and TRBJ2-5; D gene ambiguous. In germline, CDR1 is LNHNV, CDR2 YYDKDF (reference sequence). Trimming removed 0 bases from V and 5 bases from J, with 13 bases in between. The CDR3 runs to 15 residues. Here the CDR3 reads CATSRDAASRETQYF. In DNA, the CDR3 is TGTGCCACCAGCAGAGATGCGGCCTCTCGGGAGACCCAGTACTTC.

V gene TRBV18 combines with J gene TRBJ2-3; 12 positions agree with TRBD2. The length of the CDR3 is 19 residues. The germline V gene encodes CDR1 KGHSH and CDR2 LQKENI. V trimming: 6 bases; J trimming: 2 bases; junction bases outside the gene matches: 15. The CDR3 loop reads CASSPTSGGPPTPTDTQYF. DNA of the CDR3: TGTGCCAGCTCGCCCACTAGCGGGGGGCCTCCCACCCCCACAGATACGCAGTATTTT.

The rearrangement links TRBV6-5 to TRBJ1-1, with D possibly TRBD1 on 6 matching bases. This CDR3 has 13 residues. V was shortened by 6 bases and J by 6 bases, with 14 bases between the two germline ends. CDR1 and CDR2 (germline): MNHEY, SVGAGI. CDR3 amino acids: CASSPPGVPEAFF. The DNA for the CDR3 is TGTGCCAGCAGCCCCCCAGGGGTACCTGAAGCTTTCTTT.

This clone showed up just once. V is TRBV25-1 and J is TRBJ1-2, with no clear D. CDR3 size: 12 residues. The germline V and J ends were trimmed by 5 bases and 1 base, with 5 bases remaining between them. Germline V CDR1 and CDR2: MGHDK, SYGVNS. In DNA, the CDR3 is TGTGCCAGCAGTTACTATAACTATGGCTACACCTTC. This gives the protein CASSYYNYGYTF.

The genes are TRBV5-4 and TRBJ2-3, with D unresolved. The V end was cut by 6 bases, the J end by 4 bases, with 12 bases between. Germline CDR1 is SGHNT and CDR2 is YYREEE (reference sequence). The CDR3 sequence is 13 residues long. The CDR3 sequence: CASKDQRADTQYF. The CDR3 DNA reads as TGTGCCAGCAAAGATCAGCGCGCAGATACGCAGTATTTT.

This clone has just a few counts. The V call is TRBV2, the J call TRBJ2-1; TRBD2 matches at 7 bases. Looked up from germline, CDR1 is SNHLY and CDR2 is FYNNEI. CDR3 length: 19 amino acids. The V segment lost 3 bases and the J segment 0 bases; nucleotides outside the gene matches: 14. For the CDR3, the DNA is TGTGCCAGCAGTGACCCGACTAGCCGCCATACGAGCTCCTACAATGAGCAGTTCTTC. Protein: CASSDPTSRHTSSYNEQFF.

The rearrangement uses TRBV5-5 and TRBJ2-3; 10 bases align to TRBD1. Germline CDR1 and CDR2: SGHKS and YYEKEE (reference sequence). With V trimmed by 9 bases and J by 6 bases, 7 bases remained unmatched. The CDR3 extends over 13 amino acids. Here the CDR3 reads CATDRGGSDTQYF. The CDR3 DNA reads TGTGCCACGGACAGGGGGGGCTCCGATACGCAGTATTTT.

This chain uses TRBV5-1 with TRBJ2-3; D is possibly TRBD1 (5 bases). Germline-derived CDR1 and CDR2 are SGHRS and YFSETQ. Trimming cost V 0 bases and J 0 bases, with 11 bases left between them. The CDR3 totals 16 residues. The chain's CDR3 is CASSLVSGASTDTQYF. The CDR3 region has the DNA TGCGCCAGCAGCTTGGTGTCTGGGGCTAGCACAGATACGCAGTATTTT.

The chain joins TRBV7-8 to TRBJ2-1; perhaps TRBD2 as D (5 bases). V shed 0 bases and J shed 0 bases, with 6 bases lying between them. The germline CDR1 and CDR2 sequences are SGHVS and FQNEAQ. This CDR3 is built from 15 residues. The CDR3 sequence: CASSLAGSSYNEQFF. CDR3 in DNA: TGTGCCAGCAGCTTAGCGGGGAGCTCCTACAATGAGCAGTTCTTC.

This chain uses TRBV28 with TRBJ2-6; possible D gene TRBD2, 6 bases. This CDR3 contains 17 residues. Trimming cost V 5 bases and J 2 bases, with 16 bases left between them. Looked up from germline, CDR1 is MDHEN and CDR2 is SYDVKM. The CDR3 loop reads CASSPPGGSAGANVLTF. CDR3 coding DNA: TGTGCCAGCAGTCCCCCCGGGGGTTCGGCTGGGGCCAACGTCCTGACTTTC.

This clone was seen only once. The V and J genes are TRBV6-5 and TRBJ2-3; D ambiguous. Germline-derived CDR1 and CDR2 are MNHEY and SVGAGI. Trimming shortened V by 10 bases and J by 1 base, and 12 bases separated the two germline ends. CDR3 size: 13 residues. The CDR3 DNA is TGTGCCACCCAAGTTCGGGGCACAGATACGCAGTATTTT. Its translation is CATQVRGTDTQYF.

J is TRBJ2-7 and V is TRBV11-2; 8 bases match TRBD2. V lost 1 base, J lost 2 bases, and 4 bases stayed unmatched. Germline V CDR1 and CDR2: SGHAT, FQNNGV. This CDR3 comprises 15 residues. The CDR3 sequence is CASSLAPGGAYEQYF. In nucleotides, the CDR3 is TGTGCCAGCAGCTTAGCCCCCGGGGGGGCCTACGAGCAGTACTTC.

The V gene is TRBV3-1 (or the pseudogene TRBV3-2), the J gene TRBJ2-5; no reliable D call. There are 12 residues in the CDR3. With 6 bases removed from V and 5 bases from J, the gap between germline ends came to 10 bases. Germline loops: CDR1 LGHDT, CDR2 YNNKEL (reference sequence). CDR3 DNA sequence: TGTGCCAGCAGTCCGCCCGGGGAGACCCAGTACTTC. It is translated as CASSPPGETQYF.

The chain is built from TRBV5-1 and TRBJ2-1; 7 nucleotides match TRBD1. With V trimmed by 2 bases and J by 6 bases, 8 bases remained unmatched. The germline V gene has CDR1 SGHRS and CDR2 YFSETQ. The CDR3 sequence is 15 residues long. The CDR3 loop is CASSLYRGASNEQFF. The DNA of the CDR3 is TGCGCCAGCAGCTTATACAGGGGAGCAAGCAATGAGCAGTTCTTC.